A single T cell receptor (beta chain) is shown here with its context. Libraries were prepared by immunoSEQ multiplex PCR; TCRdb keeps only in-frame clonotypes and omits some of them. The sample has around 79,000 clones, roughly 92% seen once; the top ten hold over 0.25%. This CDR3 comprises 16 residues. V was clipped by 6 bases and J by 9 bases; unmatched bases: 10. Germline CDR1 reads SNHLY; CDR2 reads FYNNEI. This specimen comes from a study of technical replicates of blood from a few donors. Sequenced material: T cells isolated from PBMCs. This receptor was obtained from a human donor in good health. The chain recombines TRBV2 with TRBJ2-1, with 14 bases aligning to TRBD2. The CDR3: CASRALTGTSGSEQFF. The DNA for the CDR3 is TGTGCCAGCAGAGCCCTAACCGGGACTAGCGGGAGTGAGCAGTTCTTC.